Following are 11 T cell receptor beta chains from one sample sequenced in a study of T-cell reconstitution after alpha-beta-depleted transplantation in children. Molecular barcoding with unique molecular identifiers was used for the TCRbeta library. TCRdb redid the calling of the PCR reads with MiXCR, one entry per CDR3 protein. The sample gives 200,000 or so distinct CDR3 sequences, roughly 6.5% of which show up once; roughly 4.5% is in the top ten. The input for sequencing was PBMCs, taken before TCRalphabeta/CD19-depleted stem cell transplant. These receptors were obtained from a girl under three years old with combined immunodeficiency, due to receive a stem cell transplant.

This clonotype was seen ten or more times. V is TRBV12-3 or TRBV12-4 and J is TRBJ2-5; D gene unclear. Trimming removed 1 base from V and 1 base from J, with 7 bases in between. The CDR3 runs 14 residues. Written as DNA, the CDR3 is TGTGCCAGCAGTTTAGAAGGGCTCCAAGAGACCCAGTACTTC. Translated: CASSLEGLQETQYF.

The sample holds many counts of this clonotype. This sequence joins TRBV12-3 or TRBV12-4 and TRBJ2-1; 8 nucleotides match TRBD2. Trimming removed 6 bases from V and 5 bases from J; junction bases left unmatched: 9. This CDR3 has 15 residues. The CDR3 DNA reads TGTGCCAGCAGACCCAGCGGGGGAGCTAACAATGAGCAGTTCTTC. Translation: CASRPSGGANNEQFF.

This clonotype has more than one count but fewer than ten. The chain employs TRBV6-1 and TRBJ1-1, with 11 bases fitting TRBD1. This CDR3 comprises 13 residues. V gave up 4 bases and J gave up 7 bases; unmatched junction bases: 2. Looked up from germline, CDR1 is MNHNS and CDR2 is SASEGT. Here the CDR3 reads CASSGTGGYEAFF. As DNA, the CDR3 is TGTGCCAGCAGTGGGACAGGGGGCTATGAAGCTTTCTTT.

In this sample, this clonotype turned up many times. This sequence joins TRBV7-9 and TRBJ2-7; D ambiguous. The germline V and J ends were trimmed by 7 bases and 1 base, with 8 bases remaining between them. The CDR3 extends over 12 amino acids. Per germline, CDR1 SEHNR and CDR2 FQNEAQ (reference sequence). CDR3 sequence: CASISPSYEQYF. CDR3 DNA: TGTGCCAGCATCTCACCATCCTACGAGCAGTACTTC.

This clonotype was found many times. CDR3 residues: CASTNNGGPNEQFF. In DNA form, the CDR3 reads TGTGCCAGCACGAACAATGGAGGGCCCAATGAGCAGTTCTTC. The chain carries TRBV7-2 and TRBJ2-1, with D perhaps TRBD2 (6 bases). Germline V CDR1 and CDR2: SGHTA, FQGNSA. This CDR3 contains 14 residues. The V gene lost 7 bases and the J gene lost 6 bases, with 16 bases spanning the gap.

As concerns this clonotype: The junction does not match germline at one end; this may be a read error. This chain links TRBV7-9 with TRBJ2-2; 10 bases align to TRBD2. The V gene's germline CDR1 is SEHNR and CDR2 FQNEAQ (reference sequence). CDR3 length: 15 amino acids. This CDR3 reads CASSLAGVWTGELFF. In DNA form, the CDR3 reads TGTGCCAGCAGCCTAGCGGGAGTATGGACCGGGGAGCTGTTTTTT.

The V gene is TRBV7-8, the J gene TRBJ2-5; 7 positions agree with TRBD2. In germline, CDR1 is SGHVS, CDR2 FQNEAQ. V lost 5 bases to trimming and J lost 5 bases; unmatched junction nucleotides: 11. The length of the CDR3 is 15 residues. The CDR3 spells CASSPPGSGDETQYF. The DNA of the CDR3 is TGTGCCAGCAGCCCGCCCGGAAGCGGGGACGAGACCCAGTACTTC.

This clonotype has ten or more counts. The chain combines TRBV5-1 with TRBJ2-7; TRBD2 agrees at 9 bases. This CDR3 has 15 amino acids. V shed 4 bases and J 5 bases; nucleotides not matched to a gene: 10. Germline V gives CDR1 SGHRS, CDR2 YFSETQ. This chain's CDR3 is CASSPWGLAANEQYF. The CDR3 region has the DNA TGCGCCAGCAGCCCGTGGGGACTAGCAGCCAACGAGCAGTACTTC.

The sample holds many counts of this clonotype. The genes are TRBV28 and TRBJ2-2; 9 bases fit TRBD2. The CDR3 has 19 residues. The V gene's germline CDR1 is MDHEN and CDR2 SYDVKM. Germline trimming cut 6 bases from V and 4 bases from J; bases unmatched to any gene: 18. The CDR3 nucleotides are TGTGCCAGCAGCCTCGCGCGGGAGGGTGCCTTAATGGGCACCGGGGAGCTGTTTTTT. It encodes CASSLAREGALMGTGELFF.

In the case of this clonotype: A read error may explain this, as a much larger clone is one base away. The CDR3 sequence is CAISQVLAGGPGNEQFF. The CDR3 bases are TGTGCCATCAGCCAAGTCCTGGCGGGAGGGCCGGGCAATGAGCAGTTCTTC. The chain joins TRBV3-1 to TRBJ2-1, with TRBD2 identical over 9 bases. From germline, CDR1 is LGHDT and CDR2 YNNKEL (reference sequence). The CDR3 totals 17 residues.

Comments on this clonotype: This may be a read error, as it is one base from a much larger clone. The rearrangement joins TRBV7-9 to TRBJ2-7, with D possibly TRBD1 on 5 matching bases. V gave up 1 base and J gave up 5 bases, with 12 bases separating them. The CDR3 has 14 residues. Germline CDR1 SEHNR, CDR2 FQNEAQ (reference sequence). CDR3 amino acids: CASSLGTPDDEQYF. CDR3 DNA sequence: TGTGCCAGCAGCTTAGGGACACCGGACGACGAGCAGTACTTC.